This T cell receptor (beta chain) was profiled in a study of radiation and T cells in renal cell carcinoma. The treatment is: treatment-naive control, cytoreductive nephrectomy. The patient's renal cell carcinoma had clear cell pathology. Sequenced control tumors were from 11 males and a few females, median age roughly 61. Germline V gives CDR1 SGDLS, CDR2 YYNGEE. The CDR3 is 13 residues long. The V end lost 6 bases, the J end lost 8 bases, and 14 bases lay between the germline ends. Using immunoSEQ multiplex PCR, the repertoire was profiled, and TCRdb retains in-frame clones only, with some absent. The table records over 10,000 clones, roughly 65% of them present only once.

The sequenced sample was tumor tissue, obtained from a patient whose treatment was nephrectomy without radiotherapy. This sequence originates from a woman aged 80 or older with renal cell carcinoma. J is TRBJ1-4 and V is TRBV9; TRBD1 is a possible D gene (5 bases). CDR3 sequence reads: CASMGTQDEKLFF. CDR3 nucleotide sequence: TGTGCCAGCATGGGGACTCAAGACGAAAAACTGTTTTTT.